Listed below are T cell receptor beta chains from one sample, sequenced in a study of siplizumab effects on memory and regulatory T cells. The table came from immunoSEQ multiplex PCR; TCRdb's copy has only in-frame clones and leaves some out. The sample yields about 100,000 clones, about 94% seen once. The specimen was non-Treg CD4+ T cells sorted from blood. These receptors all stem from a human donor in good health. CDR3s include the opening cysteine and the closing phenylalanine or tryptophan. Each record gives: J gene, D gene, V gene, clone size, CDR3 DNA, CDR3 protein. The D gene is left open where the match is weak. The size of a clone is reported for some rows only, either as once, few or many, or as a class for expanded clones.

TRBJ1-6	NA	TRBV20-1	NA	TGCAGTGCTATGGTCCCACCCCTCCACTTT	CSAMVPPLHF
TRBJ2-2	NA	TRBV9	NA	TGTGCCAGCAGCGTATATAGGTCGCCACACACCGGGGAGCTGTTTTTT	CASSVYRSPHTGELFF
TRBJ1-4	NA	TRBV7-2	once	TGTGCCAGCAGCTTAGTGGTAGGAGTTTCAACTAATGAAAAACTGTTTTTT	CASSLVVGVSTNEKLFF
TRBJ2-3	NA	TRBV19	once	TGTGCCACCCGGACTACTAGCACAGATACGCAGTATTTT	CATRTTSTDTQYF
TRBJ2-5	NA	TRBV7-3	NA	TGTGCCAGCAGTCGACAGGCTCAAGAGACCCAGTACTTC	CASSRQAQETQYF
TRBJ1-2	TRBD1	TRBV29-1	NA	TGCAGCGTGTCGACAGGGAACTATGGCTACACCTTC	CSVSTGNYGYTF
TRBJ2-3	NA	TRBV7-9	NA	TGTGCCAGCAGCTTGTTTTTGGCAAGCACAGATACGCAGTATTTT	CASSLFLASTDTQYF
TRBJ2-7	NA	TRBV20-1	NA	TGCAGTGAGCAGGGCTACGAGCAGTACTTC	CSEQGYEQYF
TRBJ2-1	TRBD2	TRBV19	NA	TGTGCCAGTAGTATGGGCGGGAGGGCCGGCGAGCAGTTCTTC	CASSMGGRAGEQFF
TRBJ2-7	TRBD2	TRBV30	NA	TGTGCCTGGAGTGTCGGCCGACTAGCGGAAAACTACGAGCAGTACTTC	CAWSVGRLAENYEQYF
TRBJ1-2	TRBD1	TRBV5-1	NA	TGCGCCAGCAGCCTGACAGGGGACTATGGCTACACCTTC	CASSLTGDYGYTF
TRBJ2-1	TRBD1	TRBV7-3	NA	TGTGCCAGCAGCCCCGGACAGGGTGGCTCCTACAATGAGCAGTTCTTC	CASSPGQGGSYNEQFF
TRBJ1-6	TRBD1	TRBV15	NA	TGTGCCACCAGCACAGGACAGGGTAAATCACCCCTCCACTTT	CATSTGQGKSPLHF
TRBJ1-2	NA	TRBV29-1	NA	TGCAGCGTTGCATTTCGGGGGATCGGCTATGGCTACACCTTC	CSVAFRGIGYGYTF
TRBJ1-1	NA	TRBV19	NA	TGTGCCAGTAGTGCCGCCGGGACACCAAACACTGAAGCTTTCTTT	CASSAAGTPNTEAFF
TRBJ1-5	NA	TRBV6-5	NA	TGTGCCAGCAGCTTTGGTTCCAATCAGCCCCAGCATTTT	CASSFGSNQPQHF
TRBJ2-7	NA	TRBV7-9	NA	TGTGCCAGCAGCTTAGTTCCAGGCTACGAGCAGTACTTC	CASSLVPGYEQYF
TRBJ1-5	NA	TRBV28	once	TGTGCCAGCAGTTTATTGGCGGGGGACAGCAATCAGCCCCAGCATTTT	CASSLLAGDSNQPQHF
TRBJ1-3	NA	TRBV18	NA	TGTGCCAGCTCACCACCGGCCAAGGGCAATGGAAACACCATATATTTT	CASSPPAKGNGNTIYF
TRBJ2-7	NA	TRBV7-9	NA	TGTGCCAGCAGCTCCAGGAGGCAGGCCTACGAGCAGTACTTC	CASSSRRQAYEQYF
TRBJ2-1	TRBD2	TRBV11-2	NA	TGTGCCAGCAGCTTAAGCCTAGCGGGAGGGCCGGGGTTTAATGAGCAGTTCTTC	CASSLSLAGGPGFNEQFF
TRBJ1-1	NA	TRBV5-5	NA	TGTGCCAGCAGCTTCCCGGGGCAGGGCGCGGTGGCTTTCTTT	CASSFPGQGAVAFF
TRBJ2-2	TRBD1	TRBV5-6	NA	TGTGCCAGCAGGTTGTGGGTACAGGGGGCCGGGGAGCTGTTTTTT	CASRLWVQGAGELFF
TRBJ2-3	NA	TRBV5-1	NA	TGCGCCAGCAGCTTGGGTCAGGTGACAGATACGCAGTATTTT	CASSLGQVTDTQYF
TRBJ1-3	NA	TRBV6-6	NA	TGTGCCAGCAGTTATCTATCCGGGGGGGACACCATATATTTT	CASSYLSGGDTIYF
TRBJ1-5	NA	TRBV2	NA	TGTGCCAGCACCCCCCAGGGGAGCAATCAGCCCCAGCATTTT	CASTPQGSNQPQHF
TRBJ1-5	NA	TRBV5-1	NA	TGCGCCAGCAGCTTGATGTTCGATCAGCCCCAGCATTTT	CASSLMFDQPQHF
TRBJ2-7	TRBD1	TRBV28	once	TGTGCCAGCACCCTACAGGGGGACGAGCAGTACTTC	CASTLQGDEQYF
TRBJ2-2	TRBD1	TRBV5-6	NA	TGTGCCAGCAGCGACCCCGGGACAGACACCGGGGAGCTGTTTTTT	CASSDPGTDTGELFF
TRBJ2-3	NA	TRBV9	NA	TGTGCCAGCAGCGTAGGGCCCGTTGGGGGCACAGATACGCAGTATTTT	CASSVGPVGGTDTQYF
TRBJ2-5	NA	TRBV27	NA	TGTGCCAGCAGAACTGGGGCTAGACGGGAGACCCAGTACTTC	CASRTGARRETQYF
TRBJ2-6	NA	TRBV7-9	NA	TGTGCCAGCAGCTTAGATGGCTCTGGGGCCAACGTCCTGACTTTC	CASSLDGSGANVLTF
TRBJ2-3	TRBD1	TRBV5-4	NA	TGTGCCAGCAGCTGGGGACAGGACACTAGCACAGATACGCAGTATTTT	CASSWGQDTSTDTQYF
TRBJ2-3	NA	TRBV5-8	NA	TGTGCCAGCAGCTTTGGGTTAGGGTACACAGATACGCAGTATTTT	CASSFGLGYTDTQYF
TRBJ2-3	NA	TRBV28	once	TGTGCCAGCAGTTACAGGGAGGGCGTCGCAGATACGCAGTATTTT	CASSYREGVADTQYF
TRBJ1-5	NA	TRBV10-1	few	TGCGCCAGCAGTGAGTCTCGGGGGGCTCAGCCCCAGCATTTT	CASSESRGAQPQHF
TRBJ1-5	NA	TRBV19	NA	TGTGCCAGTAACGGAGCAGGGAATCAGCCCCAGCATTTT	CASNGAGNQPQHF
TRBJ2-7	NA	TRBV9	NA	TGTGCCAGCAGCGTAGACCAAGGTGGAGTCTACGAGCAGTACTTC	CASSVDQGGVYEQYF
TRBJ2-3	TRBD1	TRBV7-9	NA	TGTGCCAGCAGTCACAGGGGGTTCACAGATACGCAGTATTTT	CASSHRGFTDTQYF
TRBJ2-1	NA	TRBV6-5	NA	TGTGCCAGCAGTTACATGGGACTCCGGCCCTACAATGAGCAGTTCTTC	CASSYMGLRPYNEQFF
TRBJ2-5	NA	TRBV5-1	NA	TGCGCCAGCAGCGTACAAGAGACCCAGTACTTC	CASSVQETQYF
TRBJ2-1	TRBD2	TRBV10-3	NA	TGTGCCATCAGCCCTCTTGCGGGAGAGGGCTACAATGAGCAGTTCTTC	CAISPLAGEGYNEQFF
TRBJ1-2	TRBD1	TRBV6-6	NA	TGTGCCAGCAGTTACTTAGGGGGCGACTATGGCTACACCTTC	CASSYLGGDYGYTF
TRBJ1-2	NA	TRBV27	NA	TGTGCCAGCAGTTTCCGGGATCTGGCAGGCGGCTACACCTTC	CASSFRDLAGGYTF
TRBJ2-1	TRBD2	TRBV7-3	NA	TGTGCCAGCAGTATTAGCGGGAGGAGGAATGAGCAGTTCTTC	CASSISGRRNEQFF
TRBJ1-2	NA	TRBV4-1	NA	TGCGCCAGCAGCCAGGAACAGGGAGTCTATGGCTACACCTTC	CASSQEQGVYGYTF
TRBJ1-5	NA	TRBV19	NA	TGTGCCAGTAGTATAGACCCGGGGGGGTATAGCAATCAGCCCCAGCATTTT	CASSIDPGGYSNQPQHF
TRBJ2-7	NA	TRBV11-2	NA	TGTGCCAGCAGCTTAGAACGCCACGAGCAGTACTTC	CASSLERHEQYF
TRBJ1-5	NA	TRBV6-5	NA	TGTGCCAGCAGTTACAAGCCTTTGGGTCAGCCCCAGCATTTT	CASSYKPLGQPQHF